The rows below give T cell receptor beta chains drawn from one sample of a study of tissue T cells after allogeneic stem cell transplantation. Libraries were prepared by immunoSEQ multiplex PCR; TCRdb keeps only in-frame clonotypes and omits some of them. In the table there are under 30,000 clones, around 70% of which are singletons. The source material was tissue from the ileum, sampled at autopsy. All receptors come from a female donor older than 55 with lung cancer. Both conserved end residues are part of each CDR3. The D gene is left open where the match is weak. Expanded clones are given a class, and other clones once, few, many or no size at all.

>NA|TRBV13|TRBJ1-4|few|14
TGTGCCAGCAGCACCGGGACCTTTAATGAAAAACTGTTTTTT
CASSTGTFNEKLFF
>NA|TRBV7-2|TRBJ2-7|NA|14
TGTGCCAGCAGCTCTGAGGCAGGCATCGCCGAGCAGTACTTC
CASSSEAGIAEQYF
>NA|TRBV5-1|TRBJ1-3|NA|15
TGCGCCAGCAGCCCACCGGGGATCTCTGGAAACACCATATATTTT
CASSPPGISGNTIYF
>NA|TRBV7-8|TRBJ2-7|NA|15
TGTGCCAGCAGCTTAGGTTCGGGGAGCTCCTACGAGCAGTACTTC
CASSLGSGSSYEQYF
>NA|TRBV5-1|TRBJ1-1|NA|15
TGCGCCAGCAGCGCGGGGGCCTTTATGAACACTGAAGCTTTCTTT
CASSAGAFMNTEAFF
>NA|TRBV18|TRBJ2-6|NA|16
TGTGCCAGCTCACCGTCGGATTACTCTGGGGCCAACGTCCTGACTTTC
CASSPSDYSGANVLTF
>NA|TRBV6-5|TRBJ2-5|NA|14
TGTGCCAGCAGTTACGGGTTATGGCAAGAGACCCAGTACTTC
CASSYGLWQETQYF
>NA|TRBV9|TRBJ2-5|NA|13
TGTGCCAGCAGCTCAGCGGTTCCAGAGACCCAGTACTTC
CASSSAVPETQYF
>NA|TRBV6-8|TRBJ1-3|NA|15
TGTGCCAGCAGCAACCGTGGGGTATCCGGAAACACCATATATTTT
CASSNRGVSGNTIYF
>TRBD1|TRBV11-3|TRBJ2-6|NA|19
TGTGCCAGCAGCAATACCGCCGGGACAGGGGGCTCTGGGGCCAACGTCCTGACTTTC
CASSNTAGTGGSGANVLTF
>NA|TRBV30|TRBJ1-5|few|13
TGTGCCTGGACCTCGGGGGTCGCCCAGCCCCAGCATTTT
CAWTSGVAQPQHF
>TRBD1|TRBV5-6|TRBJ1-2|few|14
TGTGCCAGCAGCTCCGGGACAGGGTCCTTTGGCTACACCTTC
CASSSGTGSFGYTF
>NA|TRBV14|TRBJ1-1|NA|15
TGTGCCAGCAGCCAGTACAGGGTTGGCGGATTTGAAGCTTTCTTT
CASSQYRVGGFEAFF
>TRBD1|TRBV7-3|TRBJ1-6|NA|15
TGTGCCAGCAGCTCGCAGGGGGTGGCGAATTCACCCCTCCACTTT
CASSSQGVANSPLHF
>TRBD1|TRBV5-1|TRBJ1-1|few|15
TGCGCCAGCAGCGACGGGACAGGGGGCGGCACTGAAGCTTTCTTT
CASSDGTGGGTEAFF
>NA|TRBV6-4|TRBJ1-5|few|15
TGTGCCAGGGTAGTATTGGGACATGGCAATCAGCCCCAGCATTTT
CARVVLGHGNQPQHF
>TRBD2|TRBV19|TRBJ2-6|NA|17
TGTGCCAGTAGTCATACGGGAGGCTCGGTCGGGGCCAACGTCCTGACTTTC
CASSHTGGSVGANVLTF
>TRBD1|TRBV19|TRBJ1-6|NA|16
TGTGCCAGTAGTACCCTCCGGACAGGGCGGAATTCACCCCTCCACTTT
CASSTLRTGRNSPLHF
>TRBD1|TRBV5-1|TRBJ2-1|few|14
TGCGCCAGCAGAGGGGGCGAGACGTACAATGAGCAGTTCTTC
CASRGGETYNEQFF
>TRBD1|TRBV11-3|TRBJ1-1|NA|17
TGTGCCAGCAGCTTTCCGGGACAGGGGGCCAGAAGAGGGGAAGCTTTCTTT
CASSFPGQGARRGEAFF
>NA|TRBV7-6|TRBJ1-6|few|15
TGTGCCAGCAGCTTAGAAGTCGCCAATAATTCACCCCTCCACTTT
CASSLEVANNSPLHF
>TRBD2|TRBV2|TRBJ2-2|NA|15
TGTGCCAGCCTACGTCAGCGGGGGGCCACCGGGGAGCTGTTTTTT
CASLRQRGATGELFF
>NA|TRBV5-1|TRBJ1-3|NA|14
TGCGCCAGCAGCTTGGGCACCTCTGGAAACACCATATATTTT
CASSLGTSGNTIYF
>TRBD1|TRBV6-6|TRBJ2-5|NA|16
TGTGCCAGCAGCTTTACACTGGTCCACAGGGGAGAGACCCAGTACTTC
CASSFTLVHRGETQYF